Reported below is one T cell receptor beta chain. Its antigen is unidentified. This specimen comes from a study of lymphopenia after photon versus proton radiotherapy. Study results and limitations: Under photons, naive T cells and diversity fell while effector/memory populations rose. Authors raise, but do not show, better survival with proton therapy. After lymphocyte nadir, photon-treated repertoires showed oligoclonal expansion, especially CD8+ Temra. In patients who died, overall survival fell as post-nadir TCR diversity dropped more.

Germline V gives CDR1 SGDLS, CDR2 YYNGEE. The CDR3 extends over 14 amino acids. Trimming cost V 1 base and J 7 bases, with 14 bases left between them. Data came from immunoSEQ multiplex PCR; TCRdb stores just in-frame clones and leaves some out. The sample contains some 70,000 clones, over 70% of which appear only once. The V gene is TRBV9, the J gene TRBJ1-1; D may be TRBD1 (6 bases). The source of this sequence is a man aged 80 or over with esophageal cancer. Specimen: peripheral blood, collected from a patient treated with proton-based radiotherapy. For the CDR3, the DNA is TGTGCCAGCAGCGTACGAGGGGGGTATGGTGAAGCTTTCTTT. Encoded protein: CASSVRGGYGEAFF. The variable domain in full, with the rest retrieved from reference TRBV9 and TRBJ1-1, is DSGVTQTPKHLITATGQRVTLRCSPRSGDLSVYWYQQSLDQGLQFLIQYYNGEERAKGNILERFSAQQFPDLHSELNLSSLELGDSALYFCASSVRGGYGEAFFGQGTRLTVV.